This entry is about one T cell receptor beta chain. The sample originates from a study of blood T cell repertoires in COVID-19. This CDR3 has 14 residues. Germline CDR1 LGHDT, CDR2 YNNKEL (reference sequence). Between the trimmed V and J ends, which lost 4 bases and 1 base, there was a span of 7 bases. Self-reported history from a screening survey and questionnaire set each donor's cohort. Profiled with immunoSEQ multiplex PCR; TCRdb holds only in-frame clones, not every one. The table has 150,000 to 200,000 clones, roughly 84% seen once. This TCR was recovered from a human donor with acute COVID-19. The donor label of this sample is uncertain. The chain has TRBV3-1 (or the pseudogene TRBV3-2) and TRBJ2-2; D perhaps matches TRBD1 (5 bases). Sequenced sample: PBMCs or T cells enriched from blood (not recorded which). The CDR3 DNA reads TGTGCCAGCAGCCCCGGACAGAACACCGGGGAGCTGTTTTTT. This translates into CASSPGQNTGELFF.